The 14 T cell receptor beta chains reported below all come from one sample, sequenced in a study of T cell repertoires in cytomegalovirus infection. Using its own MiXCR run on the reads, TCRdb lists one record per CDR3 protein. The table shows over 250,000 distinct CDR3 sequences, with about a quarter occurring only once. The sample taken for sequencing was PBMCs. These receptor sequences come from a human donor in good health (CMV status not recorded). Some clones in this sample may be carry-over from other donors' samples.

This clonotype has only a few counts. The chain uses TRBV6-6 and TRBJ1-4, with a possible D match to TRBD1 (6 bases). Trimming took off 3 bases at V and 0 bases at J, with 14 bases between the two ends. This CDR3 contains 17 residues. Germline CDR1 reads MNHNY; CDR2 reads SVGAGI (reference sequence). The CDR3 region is CASSYRGVGATNEKLFF. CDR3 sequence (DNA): TGTGCCAGCAGTTATAGGGGGGTAGGCGCAACTAATGAAAAACTGTTTTTT.

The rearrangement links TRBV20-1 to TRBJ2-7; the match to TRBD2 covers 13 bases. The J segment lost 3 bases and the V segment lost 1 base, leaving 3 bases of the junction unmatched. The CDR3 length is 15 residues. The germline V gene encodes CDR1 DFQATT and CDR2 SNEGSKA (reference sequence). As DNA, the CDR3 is TGCAGTGCTAGAGGGACTAGCGGGAGAGACTACGAGCAGTACTTC. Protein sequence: CSARGTSGRDYEQYF.

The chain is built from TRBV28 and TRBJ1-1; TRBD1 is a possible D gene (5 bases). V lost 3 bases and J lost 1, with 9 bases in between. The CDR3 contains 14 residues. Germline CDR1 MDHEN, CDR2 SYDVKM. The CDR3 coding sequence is TGTGCCAGCAGTTTCCCAGGGACGAACACTGAAGCTTTCTTT. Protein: CASSFPGTNTEAFF.

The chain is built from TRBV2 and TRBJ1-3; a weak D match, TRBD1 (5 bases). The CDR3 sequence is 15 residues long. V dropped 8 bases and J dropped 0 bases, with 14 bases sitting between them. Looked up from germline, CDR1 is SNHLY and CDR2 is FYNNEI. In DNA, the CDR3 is TGTGCCAGCTTCCGGGACCAGAGCTCTGGAAACACCATATATTTT. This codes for CASFRDQSSGNTIYF.

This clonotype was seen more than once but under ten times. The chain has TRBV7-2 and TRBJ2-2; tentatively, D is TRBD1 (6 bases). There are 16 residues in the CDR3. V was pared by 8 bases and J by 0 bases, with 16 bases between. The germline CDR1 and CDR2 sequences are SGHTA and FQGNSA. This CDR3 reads CASPSRTASNTGELFF. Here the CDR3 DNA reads TGTGCCAGCCCCTCCCGGACAGCCTCGAACACCGGGGAGCTGTTTTTT.

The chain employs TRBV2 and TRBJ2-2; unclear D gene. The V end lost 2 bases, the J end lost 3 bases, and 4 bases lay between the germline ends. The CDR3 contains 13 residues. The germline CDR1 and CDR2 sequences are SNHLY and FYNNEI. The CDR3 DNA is TGTGCCAGCAGTGAAAGAGACACCGGGGAGCTGTTTTTT. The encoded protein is CASSERDTGELFF.

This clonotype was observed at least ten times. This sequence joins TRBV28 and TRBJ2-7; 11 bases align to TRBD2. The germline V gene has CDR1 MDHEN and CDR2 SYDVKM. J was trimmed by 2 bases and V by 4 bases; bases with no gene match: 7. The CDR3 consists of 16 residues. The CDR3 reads CASSYYSGRDTYEQYF. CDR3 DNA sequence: TGTGCCAGCAGTTATTATAGCGGGAGGGATACCTACGAGCAGTACTTC.

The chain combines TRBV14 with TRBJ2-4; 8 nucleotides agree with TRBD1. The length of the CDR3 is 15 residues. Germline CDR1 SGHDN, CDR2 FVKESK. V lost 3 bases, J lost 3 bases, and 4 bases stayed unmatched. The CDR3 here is CASSQTGVDKNIQYF. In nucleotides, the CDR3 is TGTGCCAGCAGCCAGACAGGGGTTGACAAAAACATTCAGTACTTC.

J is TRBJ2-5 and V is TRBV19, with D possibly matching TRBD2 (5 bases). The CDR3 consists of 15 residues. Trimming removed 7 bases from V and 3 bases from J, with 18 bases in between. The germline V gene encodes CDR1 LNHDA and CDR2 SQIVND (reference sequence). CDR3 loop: CASTSTRASKETQYF. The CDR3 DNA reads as TGTGCCAGTACCTCAACGAGGGCTTCTAAAGAGACCCAGTACTTC. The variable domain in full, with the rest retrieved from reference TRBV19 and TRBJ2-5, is DGGITQSPKYLFRKEGQNVTLSCEQNLNHDAMYWYRQDPGQGLRLIYYSQIVNDFQKGDIAEGYSVSREKKESFPLTVTSAQKNPTAFYLCASTSTRASKETQYFGPGTRLLVL.

The DNA for the CDR3 is TGTGCCAGCAGTCACCTCGGACAGGGGGTTGGCAATGAGCAGTTCTTC. Amino acid sequence: CASSHLGQGVGNEQFF. V usage is TRBV14 and J usage is TRBJ2-1, with 10 positions matching TRBD1. V was pared by 6 bases and J by 6 bases, with 11 bases of the junction left unmatched. CDR3 length: 16 residues. The germline gives CDR1 SGHDN, CDR2 FVKESK.

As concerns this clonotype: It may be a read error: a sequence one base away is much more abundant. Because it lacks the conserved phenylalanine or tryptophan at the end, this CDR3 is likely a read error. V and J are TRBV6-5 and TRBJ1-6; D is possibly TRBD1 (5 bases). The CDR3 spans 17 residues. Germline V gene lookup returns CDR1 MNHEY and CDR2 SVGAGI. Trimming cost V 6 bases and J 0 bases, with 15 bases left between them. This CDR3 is CASRGTGTSSYNSPLHI. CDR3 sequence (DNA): TGTGCCAGCAGGGGAACAGGAACTAGCTCCTATAATTCACCCCTCCACATT.

CDR3 amino acids: CASSLAVGIHEQYF. The CDR3 region has the DNA TGTGCCAGCAGCTTAGCGGTAGGGATCCACGAGCAGTACTTC. The chain joins TRBV7-6 to TRBJ2-7; D is ambiguous. This CDR3 region has 14 residues. Looked up from germline, CDR1 is SGHVS and CDR2 is FNYEAQ. Between the trimmed V and J ends, which lost 0 bases and 5 bases, there was a span of 11 bases.

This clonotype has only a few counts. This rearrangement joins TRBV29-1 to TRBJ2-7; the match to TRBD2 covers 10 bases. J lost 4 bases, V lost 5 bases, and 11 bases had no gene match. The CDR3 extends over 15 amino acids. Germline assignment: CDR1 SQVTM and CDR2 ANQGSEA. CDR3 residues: CSVMGLAGGFYEQYF. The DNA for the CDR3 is TGCAGCGTTATGGGGTTAGCGGGAGGATTTTACGAGCAGTACTTC.

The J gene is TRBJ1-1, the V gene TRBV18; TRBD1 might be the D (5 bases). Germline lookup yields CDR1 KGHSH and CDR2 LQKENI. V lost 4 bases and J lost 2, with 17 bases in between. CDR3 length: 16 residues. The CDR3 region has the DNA TGTGCCAGCTCACAGAATCGGGGGGTAATAAACACTGAAGCTTTCTTT. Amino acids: CASSQNRGVINTEAFF.